The 19 T cell receptor beta chains listed next were all sequenced from one sample in a study of T cell changes during pregnancy in multiple sclerosis. TCRdb keeps only in-frame clones here, not all; method: immunoSEQ multiplex PCR. In the table there are almost 50,000 clones, roughly 92% of which are singletons. Sequences were derived from CD4+ T cells from peripheral blood mononuclear cells, sampled in the second trimester of pregnancy. The source is a female donor in good health, enrolled as a control in a pregnancy study.

The chain recombines TRBV10-2 with TRBJ1-3, with D tentatively TRBD1 (5 bases). This CDR3 has 14 amino acids. Between the trimmed V and J ends, which lost 4 bases and 0 bases, there was a span of 7 bases. Germline V CDR1 and CDR2: WSHSY, SAAADI. The CDR3 spells CASSGGRSGNTIYF. The CDR3, as DNA: TGCGCCAGCAGTGGGGGCCGCTCTGGAAACACCATATATTTT.

This clone showed up just once. The chain joins TRBV19 to TRBJ1-6; weak D call: TRBD1 (5 bases). In germline, CDR1 is LNHDA, CDR2 SQIVND (reference sequence). This CDR3 has 14 residues. Trimming took off 7 bases at V and 5 bases at J, with 12 bases between the two ends. As DNA, the CDR3 is TGTGCCAGTAATCAGGGCGAACATAATTCACCCCTCCACTTT. Residues: CASNQGEHNSPLHF.

This clone appeared once. CDR3 residues: CASTRRGEIYEQYF. In DNA form, the CDR3 reads TGTGCCAGCACTCGCAGGGGTGAAATCTACGAGCAGTACTTC. The V gene is TRBV11-3, the J gene TRBJ2-7; possible D gene TRBD1, 6 bases. The ends were cut back, 7 bases at V and 3 bases at J, with 16 bases in the middle. The CDR3 sequence is 14 residues long. Germline V gene sequence: CDR1 SGHNT, CDR2 YENEEA.

V usage is TRBV19 and J usage is TRBJ2-4; weak D call: TRBD1 (5 bases). V lost 3 bases and J 6 bases, leaving 9 bases between the germline ends. The CDR3 sequence is 13 residues long. Germline V gives CDR1 LNHDA, CDR2 SQIVND (reference sequence). In DNA form, the CDR3 reads TGTGCCAGTAGTATCGGCCAGGGAAACATTCAGTACTTC. It codes for CASSIGQGNIQYF.

V gene TRBV9 combines with J gene TRBJ1-2; 12 bases are shared with TRBD1. The CDR3 spans 14 residues. CDR1 is SGDLS and CDR2 is YYNGEE in the germline V gene. V was pared by 2 bases and J by 7 bases, with 3 bases of the junction left unmatched. CDR3 coding DNA: TGTGCCAGCAGCGTGGGACAGGGGGCGCGTGGCTACACCTTC. This encodes CASSVGQGARGYTF.

V gene TRBV4-3 combines with J gene TRBJ1-6, with D tentatively TRBD1 (5 bases). Germline lookup yields CDR1 LGHNA and CDR2 YSLEER. The CDR3 covers 19 residues. V was shortened by 0 bases and J by 0 bases, with 15 bases between the two germline ends. Here the CDR3 DNA reads TGCGCCAGCAGCCAAGAAAAGGCGGGGCTGACCTCCTATAATTCACCCCTCCACTTT. This translates into CASSQEKAGLTSYNSPLHF.

The V and J genes are TRBV12-5 and TRBJ1-2; maybe TRBD1 (6 bases). Germline assignment: CDR1 LGHNT and CDR2 FRNRAP. The CDR3 runs to 15 residues. V lost 1 base and J 7 bases, leaving 16 bases between the germline ends. The CDR3 sequence: CASGLEQQGGGGYTF. In nucleotides, the CDR3 is TGTGCTAGTGGTTTGGAACAACAGGGTGGAGGTGGCTACACCTTC.

J is TRBJ2-5 and V is TRBV5-1; D is undetermined. The CDR3 runs 11 residues. The germline gives CDR1 SGHRS, CDR2 YFSETQ. Trimming removed 2 bases from V and 3 bases from J, with 2 bases in between. The CDR3, as DNA: TGCGCCAGCAGCTTCAAAGAGACCCAGTACTTC. Amino acid sequence: CASSFKETQYF.

The chain combines TRBV9 with TRBJ1-5, with D perhaps matching TRBD1 (6 bases). The germline gives CDR1 SGDLS, CDR2 YYNGEE. Trimming took off 1 base at V and 2 bases at J, with 10 bases between the two ends. The CDR3 covers 15 residues. The CDR3 DNA sequence: TGTGCCAGCAGCGTAAGAGCAGGGGGCAATCAGCCCCAGCATTTT. Protein sequence: CASSVRAGGNQPQHF.

As DNA, the CDR3 is TGTGCCAGAAACTTAAAGGGGCCGAACTATGGCTACACCTTC. It specifies CARNLKGPNYGYTF. The chain has TRBV19 and TRBJ1-2, with a possible D match to TRBD1 (5 bases). The germline V gene has CDR1 LNHDA and CDR2 SQIVND (reference sequence). The CDR3 consists of 14 residues. V lost 9 bases to trimming and J lost 2 bases, with 16 bases between them.

V gene TRBV7-2 combines with J gene TRBJ1-2, with D possibly TRBD1 on 6 matching bases. V was pared by 2 bases and J by 6 bases, with 19 bases between. The CDR3 loop spans 16 amino acids. Germline CDR1 SGHTA, CDR2 FQGNSA. CDR3 in DNA: TGTGCCAGCAGCTTAAGTTGGGGGGGGCGGTCCCATGGCTACACCTTC. It yields the protein CASSLSWGGRSHGYTF.

The chain joins TRBV5-1 to TRBJ2-7, with a tentative D call TRBD1 (6 bases). The CDR3 has 14 residues. The V and J ends lost 4 bases and 1 base respectively, with 12 bases between them. The germline CDR1 and CDR2 sequences are SGHRS and YFSETQ. The CDR3 here is CASSGTTGSYEQYF. The CDR3 bases are TGCGCCAGCAGCGGAACAACAGGGTCCTACGAGCAGTACTTC.

This chain joins TRBV27 and TRBJ2-7; 9 bases line up with TRBD2. The trim removed 3 bases at V and 0 bases at J, leaving 6 bases unmatched. From germline, CDR1 is MNHEY and CDR2 SMNVEV (reference sequence). The CDR3 has 16 residues. The CDR3 DNA sequence: TGTGCCAGCAGTTTGGGGGGGACTAGCATCTCCTACGAGCAGTACTTC. This translates into CASSLGGTSISYEQYF.

This chain uses TRBV18 with TRBJ1-1; maybe TRBD1 (6 bases). The CDR3 has 13 residues. Per germline, CDR1 KGHSH and CDR2 LQKENI. Trimming shortened V by 4 bases and J by 5 bases, and 11 bases separated the two germline ends. This CDR3 reads CASSLKDSTEAFF. The DNA for the CDR3 is TGTGCCAGCTCACTTAAGGACAGTACTGAAGCTTTCTTT.

The chain links TRBV11-3 to TRBJ1-3, with unresolved D. The germline V gene has CDR1 SGHNT and CDR2 YENEEA. The CDR3 is 18 amino acids. V shed 1 base and J shed 2 bases, with 18 bases lying between them. The CDR3, as DNA: TGTGCCAGCAGCTTAGGGGTCGGTAGCCGGCGTCCTGGAAACACCATATATTTT. This translates into CASSLGVGSRRPGNTIYF. The entire variable domain, with the rest obtained from reference TRBV11-3 and TRBJ1-3, is as follows: EAGVVQSPRYKIIEKKQPVAFWCNPISGHNTLYWYLQNLGQGPELLIRYENEEAVDDSQLPKDRFSAERLKGVDSTLKIQPAELGDSAVYLCASSLGVGSRRPGNTIYFGEGSWLTVV.

This chain joins TRBV14 and TRBJ2-7, with D hard to call. The CDR3 spans 13 residues. The germline V and J ends were trimmed by 4 bases and 5 bases, with 12 bases remaining between them. From germline, CDR1 is SGHDN and CDR2 FVKESK. CDR3 sequence reads: CASSLTRWDEQYF. The CDR3, as DNA: TGTGCCAGCAGCCTGACCAGGTGGGACGAGCAGTACTTC.

This clone was observed a handful of times. This rearrangement joins TRBV10-1 to TRBJ2-7; no reliable D call. The V gene lost 2 bases and the J gene lost 0 bases, with 11 bases spanning the gap. This CDR3 comprises 15 residues. Germline values: CDR1 WNHNN, CDR2 SYGVQD (reference sequence). CDR3 loop: CASSEMVGGSYEQYF. The CDR3 nucleotides are TGCGCCAGCAGTGAGATGGTCGGTGGCTCCTACGAGCAGTACTTC.

The gene calls are TRBV19 and TRBJ1-2, with D hard to call. Germline V lookup: CDR1 LNHDA, CDR2 SQIVND (reference sequence). This CDR3 has 14 residues. V gave up 0 bases and J gave up 1 base, with 6 bases separating them. CDR3 coding DNA: TGTGCCAGTAGTATAGATCACAATAACTATGGCTACACCTTC. Protein sequence: CASSIDHNNYGYTF.

This chain joins TRBV4-3 and TRBJ1-5; the D gene is possibly TRBD1 (6 bases). The germline gives CDR1 LGHNA, CDR2 YSLEER. The CDR3 is 15 residues long. Deletions cut 0 bases from V and 7 bases from J, with 13 bases between. The CDR3 nucleotides are TGCGCCAGCAGCCAAGATTCACTTAGGGGGCAGCCCCAGCATTTT. Residues: CASSQDSLRGQPQHF.